These 22 T cell receptor beta chains came from one sample sequenced in a study of T-cell reconstitution after alpha-beta-depleted transplantation in children. Unique molecular identifiers were used to barcode this TCRbeta library. From the PCR reads, TCRdb called clonotypes with MiXCR, one entry per CDR3 protein. Of about 110,000 distinct CDR3 sequences listed, about a tenth were seen once; the top ten hold around 8.2%. Material: PBMCs from the stem cell graft donor, obtained from the stem cell graft. The origin of the receptors is a human donor who donated a stem cell graft to a child with acute lymphoblastic leukemia.

There are many counts of this clonotype. The rearrangement uses TRBV12-3 or TRBV12-4 and TRBJ2-1; D could derive from TRBD1 or TRBD2 (5 bases each). The CDR3 length is 14 residues. Trimming removed 7 bases at V and 2 bases at J, with 12 bases between. The CDR3 sequence: CASILGAAYNEQFF. CDR3 nucleotide sequence: TGTGCCAGCATTCTCGGGGCGGCCTACAATGAGCAGTTCTTC.

This clonotype is medium-sized in the sample. The gene calls are TRBV12-3 or TRBV12-4 and TRBJ2-1; no clear D. Trimming removed 3 bases from V and 6 bases from J, with 9 bases in between. This CDR3 has 13 amino acids. CDR3 amino acids: CASSFSEVNEQFF. In DNA, the CDR3 is TGTGCCAGCAGTTTCTCGGAAGTCAATGAGCAGTTCTTC.

This clonotype was seen many times. The chain uses TRBV12-3 or TRBV12-4 and TRBJ2-4; TRBD1 might be the D (5 bases). This CDR3 is 17 amino acids long. Between the trimmed V and J ends, which lost 6 bases and 5 bases, there was a span of 23 bases. In DNA form, the CDR3 reads TGTGCCAGCAGCCTCAAAACGCAATTACGCAGGGAAAACATTCAGTACTTC. Amino acids: CASSLKTQLRRENIQYF.

This clonotype has at least ten counts. The V gene is TRBV20-1, the J gene TRBJ2-1; 9 positions match TRBD1. Germline V gene sequence: CDR1 DFQATT, CDR2 SNEGSKA (reference sequence). V dropped 6 bases and J dropped 7; count of bases not matched to a gene: 10. The CDR3 totals 14 residues. CDR3 DNA sequence: TGCAGTGCCTCTGGGACAGGGTATTGGAATGAGCAGTTCTTC. Translation: CSASGTGYWNEQFF.

This clonotype was picked up many times. The chain recombines TRBV28 with TRBJ2-1, with 8 bases that match TRBD2. This CDR3 has 15 residues. CDR1 is MDHEN, CDR2 SYDVKM, per germline. V trimming: 5 bases; J trimming: 8 bases; junction bases outside the gene matches: 11. The CDR3 DNA reads TGTGCCAGCAGTCCTCAAGCGGGAGTAATCGATGAGCAGTTCTTC. Translating it yields CASSPQAGVIDEQFF. The whole variable domain, filled in from reference TRBV28 and TRBJ2-1, reads DVKVTQSSRYLVKRTGEKVFLECVQDMDHENMFWYRQDPGLGLRLIYFSYDVKMKEKGDIPEGYSVSREKKERFSLILESASTNQTSMYLCASSPQAGVIDEQFFGPGTRLTVL.

There are many counts of this clonotype. The chain carries TRBV10-3 and TRBJ2-4; TRBD1 matches 9 bases. Germline V CDR1 and CDR2: ENHRY, SYGVKD. This CDR3 is built from 16 residues. Trimming took 4 bases from V and 4 from J; bases not matched to a gene: 8. The CDR3 region has the DNA TGTGCCATCAGTGTTACAGGGGGCTCCACAAAAAACATTCAGTACTTC. This codes for CAISVTGGSTKNIQYF.

This clonotype was counted at least ten times. The chain combines TRBV6-5 with TRBJ2-4; D not certain. This CDR3 spans 10 amino acids. V lost 8 bases, J lost 7 bases, and 6 bases lay in between. CDR1 and CDR2 from the germline V gene are MNHEY and SVGAGI. The CDR3 here is CASGRNIQYF. The CDR3 DNA sequence: TGTGCCAGCGGCCGGAACATTCAGTACTTC.

DNA for the CDR3: TGTGCCAGCAGTTATAGGACTAGCGGTACTAGCACAGATACGCAGTATTTT. This translates into CASSYRTSGTSTDTQYF. The chain carries TRBV28 and TRBJ2-3; 10 nucleotides align to TRBD2. Trimming removed 4 bases from V and 0 bases from J; junction bases left unmatched: 7. From germline, CDR1 is MDHEN and CDR2 SYDVKM. This CDR3 region has 17 residues.

A note on this clonotype: It may be a read error: a sequence one base away is much more abundant. The chain joins TRBV5-1 to TRBJ1-4; tentatively, D is TRBD1 (5 bases). V was pared by 0 bases and J by 8 bases, with 14 bases between. This CDR3 is 15 amino acids long. CDR1 and CDR2 from the germline V gene are SGHRS and YFSETQ. CDR3 nucleotide sequence: TGCGCCAGCAGCTTGGTCGATCAGGGTGTGGAAAAACTGTTTTTT. The encoded protein is CASSLVDQGVEKLFF.

There are many counts of this clonotype. V and J are TRBV12-3 or TRBV12-4 and TRBJ1-5; D uncertain. This CDR3 comprises 11 residues. V lost 6 bases to trimming and J lost 3 bases, with 3 bases between them. CDR3 bases: TGTGCCAGCAGCGCCAATCAGCCCCAGCATTTT. It translates to CASSANQPQHF.

A few counts support this clonotype. The chain couples TRBV6-1 to TRBJ1-2; weak D call: TRBD1 (5 bases). The CDR3 extends over 17 amino acids. Germline CDR1 reads MNHNS; CDR2 reads SASEGT. Trimming left V 7 bases short and J 7 bases short, with 28 bases between. CDR3 bases: TGTGCCAGCACTCTGCAGGGTCCGCAACGCAGGTCGATTGGCTACACCTTC. Translated, it gives CASTLQGPQRRSIGYTF.

This clonotype occurred many times. The chain employs TRBV12-3 or TRBV12-4 and TRBJ1-3; 8 bases agree with TRBD1. V was pared by 6 bases and J by 2 bases, with 9 bases of the junction left unmatched. The CDR3 is 16 residues long. In DNA, the CDR3 is TGTGCCAGCAGCAAAAGGGAGACAGGGGCTGGAAACACCATATATTTT. It yields the protein CASSKRETGAGNTIYF.

A few counts support this clonotype. This chain uses TRBV4-3 with TRBJ2-1; 9 nucleotides align to TRBD2. The CDR3 consists of 16 residues. Germline V CDR1 and CDR2: LGHNA, YSLEER. V gave up 3 bases and J gave up 5 bases; unmatched junction bases: 8. CDR3 protein: CASSQGGGAFNNEQFF. CDR3 coding DNA: TGCGCCAGCAGCCAGGGCGGGGGGGCTTTCAACAATGAGCAGTTCTTC.

This clonotype occurred many times. The chain joins TRBV7-8 to TRBJ2-7; the D is unclear. V shed 4 bases and J shed 0 bases, with 10 bases lying between them. The CDR3 consists of 14 residues. Germline V gene data show CDR1 as SGHVS and CDR2 as FQNEAQ. Here the CDR3 reads CASSSEYVSYEQYF. The CDR3 nucleotides read TGTGCCAGCAGCTCCGAATATGTCTCCTACGAGCAGTACTTC. Supplemented by reference TRBV7-8 and TRBJ2-7, the full variable domain reads GAGVSQSPRYKVAKRGQDVALRCDPISGHVSLFWYQQALGQGPEFLTYFQNEAQLDKSGLPSDRFFAERPEGSVSTLKIQRTQQEDSAVYLCASSSEYVSYEQYFGPGTRLTVT.

This clonotype was observed at least ten times. V gene TRBV20-1 combines with J gene TRBJ2-1; possibly TRBD2 for D (6 bases). Per the germline V gene, CDR1 is DFQATT and CDR2 is SNEGSKA (reference sequence). V gave up 6 bases and J gave up 2 bases, with 14 bases separating them. This CDR3 has 14 amino acids. CDR3 region: CSAIWEAAYNEQFF. As DNA, the CDR3 is TGCAGTGCGATTTGGGAGGCGGCCTACAATGAGCAGTTCTTC.

Ten or more counts support this clonotype. This chain uses TRBV20-1 with TRBJ2-7; D is perhaps TRBD2 (5 bases). Germline CDR1 DFQATT, CDR2 SNEGSKA (reference sequence). This CDR3 is built from 12 residues. Deletions cut 1 base from V and 9 bases from J, with 13 bases between. This CDR3 is CSARGRTGWQYF. In DNA form, the CDR3 reads TGCAGTGCTAGAGGGAGGACGGGCTGGCAGTACTTC.

In its sample, this clonotype was seen many times. The chain is built from TRBV6-5 and TRBJ1-5; D gene uncertain. V was pared by 9 bases and J by 1 base, with 13 bases between. Germline CDR1 reads MNHEY; CDR2 reads SVGAGI. This CDR3 region has 14 residues. CDR3 residues: CASTFGGSNQPQHF. CDR3 bases: TGTGCCAGTACCTTTGGAGGGAGCAATCAGCCCCAGCATTTT.

To note about this clonotype: This may be a read error, as it is one base from a much larger clone. The chain joins TRBV6-1 to TRBJ1-3; D is ambiguous. Germline CDR1 and CDR2: MNHNS and SASEGT. This CDR3 has 14 amino acids. The V and J ends lost 7 bases and 0 bases respectively, with 10 bases between them. For the CDR3, the DNA is TGTGCCAGCATGGGGTCGGCCTCTGGAAACACCATATATTTT. Protein: CASMGSASGNTIYF.

This clonotype appeared many times. This chain uses TRBV15 with TRBJ2-3, with D maybe TRBD1 (6 bases). The length of the CDR3 is 17 residues. Germline V lookup: CDR1 LNHNV, CDR2 YYDKDF (reference sequence). V lost 3 bases and J lost 3, with 19 bases in between. This CDR3 is CATSRTPTGSRTDTQYF. In DNA, the CDR3 is TGTGCCACCAGCAGGACCCCCACAGGGTCCCGAACAGATACGCAGTATTTT.

There are many counts of this clonotype. V and J are TRBV2 and TRBJ1-1, with D uncertain. This CDR3 spans 14 amino acids. CDR1 and CDR2 from the germline V gene are SNHLY and FYNNEI. V lost 3 bases and J 5 bases, leaving 13 bases between the germline ends. In DNA form, the CDR3 reads TGTGCCAGCAGTGAGGAGGGCCGGGAAACTGAAGCTTTCTTT. Amino acids: CASSEEGRETEAFF.

There are many counts of this clonotype. V and J are TRBV7-2 and TRBJ2-7; D remains unclear. The germline CDR1 and CDR2 sequences are SGHTA and FQGNSA. The CDR3 is 15 amino acids. V lost 4 bases and J lost 6, with 19 bases in between. CDR3 sequence: CASSSRVYPLGEQYF. The DNA of the CDR3 is TGTGCCAGCAGCTCTCGGGTTTACCCCCTCGGCGAGCAGTACTTC. Supplemented by reference TRBV7-2 and TRBJ2-7, the full variable domain reads GAGVSQSPSNKVTEKGKDVELRCDPISGHTALYWYRQSLGQGLEFLIYFQGNSAPDKSGLPSDRFSAERTGGSVSTLTIQRTQQEDSAVYLCASSSRVYPLGEQYFGPGTRLTVT.

This clonotype was seen repeatedly, ten times or more. The chain combines TRBV18 with TRBJ2-6, with 8 nucleotides matching TRBD2. V shed 0 bases, J shed 2 bases, and the junction held 6 bases outside the gene matches. The CDR3 contains 18 residues. Germline V gene lookup returns CDR1 KGHSH and CDR2 LQKENI. The CDR3 DNA is TGTGCCAGCTCACCACCGGGGCTAGCGGGCCCTGGGGCCAACGTCCTGACTTTC. This codes for CASSPPGLAGPGANVLTF.